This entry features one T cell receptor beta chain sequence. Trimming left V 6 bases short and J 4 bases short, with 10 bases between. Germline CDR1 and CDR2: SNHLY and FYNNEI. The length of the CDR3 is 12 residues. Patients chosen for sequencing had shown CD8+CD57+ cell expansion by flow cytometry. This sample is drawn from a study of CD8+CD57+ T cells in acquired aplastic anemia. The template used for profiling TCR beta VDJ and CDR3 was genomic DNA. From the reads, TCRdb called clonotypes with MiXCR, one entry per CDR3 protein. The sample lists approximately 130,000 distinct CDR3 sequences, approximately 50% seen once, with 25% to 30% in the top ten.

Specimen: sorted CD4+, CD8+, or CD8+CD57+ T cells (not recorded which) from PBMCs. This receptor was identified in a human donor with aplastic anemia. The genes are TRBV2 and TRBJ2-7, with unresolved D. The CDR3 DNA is TGTGCCAGCAGAGGTACTGGTTACGAGCAGTACTTC. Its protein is CASRGTGYEQYF.